The 32 T cell receptor beta chains listed next were all sequenced from one sample in a study of radiotherapy plus CTLA-4 blockade in lung cancer. Generated by immunoSEQ multiplex PCR, the TCRdb table keeps only in-frame clones and is missing some. The sample has more than 90,000 clones, approximately 86% seen once. Sequenced material: peripheral blood, taken from a patient treated with radiotherapy plus ipilimumab. Receptors were obtained from a human donor with non-small cell lung cancer that progressed on radiotherapy plus ipilimumab.

This clone was observed once. This CDR3 reads CASSAYGSPVDGYTF. The CDR3 DNA follows: TGTGCCAGCAGCGCGTACGGGTCCCCGGTCGATGGCTACACCTTC. The chain links TRBV7-9 to TRBJ1-2, with D unresolved. Germline assignment: CDR1 SEHNR and CDR2 FQNEAQ (reference sequence). Trimming shortened V by 5 bases and J by 6 bases, and 19 bases separated the two germline ends. The CDR3 totals 15 residues.

J is TRBJ2-6 and V is TRBV18, with a possible D match to TRBD1 (5 bases). The germline V gene has CDR1 KGHSH and CDR2 LQKENI. The V gene lost 1 base and the J gene lost 2 bases, with 9 bases spanning the gap. The CDR3 contains 16 residues. The chain's CDR3 is CASSPQGVAGANVLTF. CDR3 DNA sequence: TGTGCCAGCTCACCACAAGGGGTGGCTGGGGCCAACGTCCTGACTTTC.

The V and J genes are TRBV7-2 and TRBJ2-1, with 11 bases fitting TRBD2. The CDR3 sequence is 14 residues long. V was clipped by 5 bases and J by 7 bases; unmatched bases: 4. CDR1 and CDR2 (germline): SGHTA, FQGNSA. Written as DNA, the CDR3 is TGTGCCAGCAGCCGACTAGCGGGAAGGAATGAGCAGTTCTTC. It specifies CASSRLAGRNEQFF.

This chain links TRBV7-9 with TRBJ2-6, with unresolved D. Germline loops: CDR1 SEHNR, CDR2 FQNEAQ (reference sequence). Trimming removed 5 bases from V and 4 bases from J, with 9 bases in between. The CDR3 runs 14 residues. The CDR3 reads CASSTNTGANVLTF. The CDR3 DNA reads as TGTGCCAGCAGCACCAACACGGGGGCCAACGTCCTGACTTTC.

This chain connects TRBV25-1 to TRBJ1-2; D gene ambiguous. The CDR3 consists of 13 residues. The V gene's germline CDR1 is MGHDK and CDR2 SYGVNS. V lost 2 bases, J lost 4 bases, and 8 bases lay in between. The CDR3 reads CASSEQLGYGYTF. The CDR3 DNA follows: TGTGCCAGCAGTGAACAGCTCGGCTATGGCTACACCTTC.

The V gene is TRBV29-1, the J gene TRBJ2-7; TRBD1 matches 7 bases. The CDR3 extends over 11 amino acids. V lost 7 bases and J lost 3; bases outside the gene matches: 3. Germline V gene sequence: CDR1 SQVTM, CDR2 ANQGSEA. The CDR3 loop reads CSGTGVYEQYF. The CDR3 DNA follows: TGCAGCGGAACAGGGGTCTACGAGCAGTACTTC.

This chain joins TRBV5-1 and TRBJ1-5; D is possibly TRBD1 (5 bases). CDR1 is SGHRS, CDR2 YFSETQ, per germline. V lost 0 bases to trimming and J lost 5 bases, with 9 bases between them. The CDR3 is made up of 14 amino acids. The CDR3 here is CASSLGGVDQPQHF. CDR3 in DNA: TGCGCCAGCAGCTTGGGGGGGGTCGATCAGCCCCAGCATTTT.

This clone was detected once. The chain is built from TRBV6-6 and TRBJ1-1; D not certain. Germline V CDR1 and CDR2: MNHNY, SVGAGI (reference sequence). CDR3 length: 14 residues. V was pared by 4 bases and J by 3 bases, with 12 bases between. The CDR3 loop reads CASSSRPGDTEAFF. The CDR3 DNA is TGTGCCAGCAGTTCCCGACCCGGGGACACTGAAGCTTTCTTT.

The chain combines TRBV7-9 with TRBJ2-1; D remains ambiguous. The CDR3 length is 13 residues. V lost 5 bases and J lost 2, with 7 bases in between. Germline V gene sequence: CDR1 SEHNR, CDR2 FQNEAQ (reference sequence). The CDR3 is CASSGNAYNEQFF. DNA for the CDR3: TGTGCCAGCAGCGGGAACGCCTACAATGAGCAGTTCTTC.

The chain combines TRBV29-1 with TRBJ1-1; 9 positions match TRBD1. With 5 bases clipped from V and 7 bases from J, the junction kept 8 bases outside the gene matches. Germline CDR1 is SQVTM and CDR2 is ANQGSEA. This CDR3 is built from 13 residues. The CDR3 protein is CSVQGRQGGEAFF. The DNA for the CDR3 is TGCAGCGTTCAGGGGCGACAGGGGGGTGAAGCTTTCTTT.

V is TRBV5-6 and J is TRBJ2-4; D could derive from TRBD1 or TRBD2 (5 bases each). CDR3 size: 13 residues. Germline CDR1 and CDR2: SGHDT and YYEEEE. Trimming pared 3 bases from V and 10 bases from J, leaving 14 bases between. CDR3 amino acids: CASSSGTGAIQYF. Written as DNA, the CDR3 is TGTGCCAGCAGCTCCGGGACCGGCGCTATTCAGTACTTC.

The chain recombines TRBV27 with TRBJ2-1; 7 bases match TRBD2. With 3 bases clipped from V and 4 bases from J, the junction kept 12 bases outside the gene matches. Germline V gene data show CDR1 as MNHEY and CDR2 as SMNVEV (reference sequence). CDR3 length: 17 residues. The CDR3 DNA reads as TGTGCCAGCAGTTTCCGGGGGAGGGCCGATAGGTACAATGAGCAGTTCTTC. Residues: CASSFRGRADRYNEQFF.

V is TRBV7-8 and J is TRBJ2-7, with D possibly being TRBD1 (5 bases). The CDR3 is 13 residues long. CDR1 is SGHVS and CDR2 is FQNEAQ in the germline V gene. V lost 3 bases to trimming and J lost 3 bases, with 9 bases between them. The CDR3: CASSFRVIYEQYF. CDR3 nucleotide sequence: TGTGCCAGCAGCTTCAGGGTTATCTACGAGCAGTACTTC. The variable domain in full, completed from reference TRBV7-8 and TRBJ2-7, reads GAGVSQSPRYKVAKRGQDVALRCDPISGHVSLFWYQQALGQGPEFLTYFQNEAQLDKSGLPSDRFFAERPEGSVSTLKIQRTQQEDSAVYLCASSFRVIYEQYFGPGTRLTVT.

The V and J genes are TRBV6-6 and TRBJ1-2, with D uncertain. Germline CDR1 MNHNY, CDR2 SVGAGI (reference sequence). Deletions cut 6 bases from V and 6 bases from J, with 11 bases between. The CDR3 totals 12 residues. CDR3 sequence reads: CASRPPTHGYTF. The CDR3 bases are TGTGCCAGCAGACCACCGACACATGGCTACACCTTC.

This clone showed up just once. The V and J genes are TRBV19 and TRBJ1-5, with 7 bases lining up with TRBD1. J lost 9 bases, V lost 6 bases, and 20 bases had no gene match. This CDR3 spans 17 amino acids. Looked up from germline, CDR1 is LNHDA and CDR2 is SQIVND (reference sequence). CDR3 nucleotides: TGTGCCAGTAGCAACTCAGGGGGGTCTCTCTCAGGGGGGCCCCAGCATTTT. It is translated as CASSNSGGSLSGGPQHF.

V usage is TRBV18 and J usage is TRBJ2-1; 13 nucleotides agree with TRBD2. The V gene end was trimmed by 6 bases and the J gene end by 9 bases; junction bases not matched to a gene: 17. The V gene's germline CDR1 is KGHSH and CDR2 LQKENI. The CDR3 covers 18 residues. The CDR3 here is CASSTIIPGLAGLVEQFF. CDR3 DNA sequence: TGTGCCAGCTCCACCATCATTCCGGGACTAGCGGGATTAGTTGAGCAGTTCTTC.

V gene TRBV30 combines with J gene TRBJ1-1; D possibly corresponds to TRBD1 (6 bases). The CDR3 loop spans 15 amino acids. Germline V CDR1 and CDR2: GTSNPN, SVGIG (reference sequence). The V end lost 4 bases, the J end lost 0 bases, and 15 bases lay between the germline ends. CDR3 protein: CAWKLTGPMNTEAFF. In DNA, the CDR3 is TGTGCCTGGAAATTGACAGGCCCTATGAACACTGAAGCTTTCTTT.

This clone was observed a single time. The V gene is TRBV5-1, the J gene TRBJ2-1, with D possibly being TRBD1 (7 bases). Germline assignment: CDR1 SGHRS and CDR2 YFSETQ. V lost 0 bases and J 12 bases, leaving 19 bases between the germline ends. The CDR3 has 15 amino acids. The CDR3: CASSLGPGGSGLQFF. The CDR3 DNA reads TGCGCCAGCAGCTTGGGGCCAGGGGGTAGCGGCCTGCAGTTCTTC.

V gene TRBV5-1 combines with J gene TRBJ1-4; no reliable D call. Trimming removed 2 bases from V and 0 bases from J, with 8 bases in between. The CDR3 length is 15 residues. Germline loops: CDR1 SGHRS, CDR2 YFSETQ. The CDR3 DNA follows: TGCGCCAGCAGCTTTACCGGGACAACTAATGAAAAACTGTTTTTT. Its protein is CASSFTGTTNEKLFF.

The chain carries TRBV11-3 and TRBJ2-5; D gene unclear. The length of the CDR3 is 14 residues. Trimming removed 0 bases from V and 5 bases from J, with 10 bases in between. Germline loops: CDR1 SGHNT, CDR2 YENEEA. DNA of the CDR3: TGTGCCAGCAGCTTAGAAACCCGTCCCGAGACCCAGTACTTC. Translating gives CASSLETRPETQYF. The complete variable domain, with remaining parts taken from reference TRBV11-3 and TRBJ2-5, reads EAGVVQSPRYKIIEKKQPVAFWCNPISGHNTLYWYLQNLGQGPELLIRYENEEAVDDSQLPKDRFSAERLKGVDSTLKIQPAELGDSAVYLCASSLETRPETQYFGPGTRLLVL.

The chain has TRBV5-4 and TRBJ1-2, with 11 bases identical to TRBD1. Germline assignment: CDR1 SGHNT and CDR2 YYREEE (reference sequence). V was clipped by 2 bases and J by 6 bases; unmatched bases: 3. CDR3 length: 14 amino acids. The CDR3 spells CASSLPGQGDGYTF. In DNA form, the CDR3 reads TGTGCCAGCAGCTTACCGGGACAGGGGGATGGCTACACCTTC.

V usage is TRBV6-6 and J usage is TRBJ1-1; D may be TRBD1 (5 bases). The CDR3 is made up of 14 amino acids. The germline CDR1 and CDR2 sequences are MNHNY and SVGAGI (reference sequence). V lost 6 bases and J lost 3, with 14 bases in between. The CDR3 loop reads CASRPRGMDTEAFF. The CDR3 coding sequence is TGTGCCAGCAGGCCGAGGGGTATGGACACTGAAGCTTTCTTT.

The chain recombines TRBV5-1 with TRBJ2-1; 9 bases match TRBD2. The germline CDR1 and CDR2 sequences are SGHRS and YFSETQ. V was clipped by 4 bases and J by 0 bases; unmatched bases: 2. This CDR3 contains 15 residues. The CDR3 loop reads CASSSSGSSYNEQFF. CDR3 bases: TGCGCCAGCAGCAGTAGCGGGAGCTCCTACAATGAGCAGTTCTTC. Complete variable domain (other parts from reference TRBV5-1 and TRBJ2-1): KAGVTQTPRYLIKTRGQQVTLSCSPISGHRSVSWYQQTPGQGLQFLFEYFSETQRNKGNFPGRFSGRQFSNSRSEMNVSTLELGDSALYLCASSSSGSSYNEQFFGPGTRLTVL.

The gene calls are TRBV7-6 and TRBJ1-4; 7 bases are shared with TRBD1. CDR1 and CDR2 (germline): SGHVS, FNYEAQ. The CDR3 is made up of 20 amino acids. J gave up 0 bases and V 3 bases, and 16 bases lay outside the gene matches. This CDR3 reads CASSFFGATGRKATNEKLFF. The CDR3 region has the DNA TGTGCCAGCAGCTTTTTCGGCGCGACAGGGAGGAAGGCAACTAATGAAAAACTGTTTTTT.

Concerning this clone: Other nucleotide sequences in the sample specify the same CDR3. The chain employs TRBV6-1 and TRBJ2-7; D ambiguous. Germline assignment: CDR1 MNHNS and CDR2 SASEGT. CDR3 length equals 13 residues. Trimming removed 0 bases from V and 4 bases from J, with 7 bases in between. The DNA of the CDR3 is TGTGCCAGCAGTGAAGCTCCCCCTTACGAGCAGTACTTC. It translates to CASSEAPPYEQYF.

The V gene is TRBV6-5, the J gene TRBJ1-2; no definite D call. Trimming removed 0 bases from V and 4 bases from J, with 9 bases in between. The CDR3 loop spans 14 amino acids. Germline lookup yields CDR1 MNHEY and CDR2 SVGAGI. DNA for the CDR3: TGTGCCAGCAGTTACTCGTTTGGCGGCTATGGCTACACCTTC. This codes for CASSYSFGGYGYTF.

The chain combines TRBV27 with TRBJ2-3; 7 nucleotides agree with TRBD2. The germline gives CDR1 MNHEY, CDR2 SMNVEV (reference sequence). The V segment lost 3 bases and the J segment 2 bases; nucleotides outside the gene matches: 5. CDR3 length: 15 amino acids. The CDR3 is CASSLVSGTTDTQYF. The CDR3 DNA reads TGTGCCAGCAGTTTGGTAAGCGGGACCACAGATACGCAGTATTTT.

The chain has TRBV6-5 and TRBJ2-7, with D possibly being TRBD1 (5 bases). The germline V and J ends were trimmed by 8 bases and 2 bases, with 16 bases remaining between them. Germline CDR1 reads MNHEY; CDR2 reads SVGAGI. This CDR3 is built from 14 residues. The CDR3 spells CASLPKGPPYEQYF. DNA of the CDR3: TGTGCCAGCTTACCGAAGGGGCCTCCCTACGAGCAGTACTTC.

The chain carries TRBV27 and TRBJ1-2; unclear D gene. The CDR3 is 13 residues long. Germline assignment: CDR1 MNHEY and CDR2 SMNVEV (reference sequence). Trimming left V 7 bases short and J 8 bases short, with 17 bases between. CDR3 sequence: CASKPSGFPGYTF. In nucleotides, the CDR3 is TGTGCCAGCAAACCTTCAGGTTTCCCGGGCTACACCTTC.

This clone was counted a single time. The rearrangement uses TRBV19 and TRBJ1-1; D gene uncertain. The CDR3 has 14 residues. CDR1 LNHDA and CDR2 SQIVND come from the germline V gene (reference sequence). V lost 5 bases, J lost 0 bases, and 10 bases lay in between. CDR3 in amino acids: CASSLNNLNTEAFF. DNA for the CDR3: TGTGCCAGTAGTCTGAATAACCTGAACACTGAAGCTTTCTTT.

This clone came up once. The chain employs TRBV5-1 and TRBJ2-5; a possible D gene is TRBD2 (5 bases). Germline V gene sequence: CDR1 SGHRS, CDR2 YFSETQ. The V gene lost 0 bases and the J gene lost 5 bases, with 14 bases spanning the gap. The CDR3 runs to 15 residues. The CDR3 region is CASSLGDHPGETQYF. In DNA, the CDR3 is TGCGCCAGCAGCTTGGGAGACCACCCGGGGGAGACCCAGTACTTC.

The CDR3 spells CASSEPPDRPQYRYTF. The CDR3 DNA reads as TGTGCCAGCAGTGAACCCCCGGACAGGCCCCAGTACCGCTACACCTTC. This rearrangement joins TRBV6-1 to TRBJ1-2; 7 positions match TRBD1. This CDR3 comprises 16 residues. Germline CDR1 reads MNHNS; CDR2 reads SASEGT. V was pared by 2 bases and J by 9 bases, with 15 bases of the junction left unmatched.